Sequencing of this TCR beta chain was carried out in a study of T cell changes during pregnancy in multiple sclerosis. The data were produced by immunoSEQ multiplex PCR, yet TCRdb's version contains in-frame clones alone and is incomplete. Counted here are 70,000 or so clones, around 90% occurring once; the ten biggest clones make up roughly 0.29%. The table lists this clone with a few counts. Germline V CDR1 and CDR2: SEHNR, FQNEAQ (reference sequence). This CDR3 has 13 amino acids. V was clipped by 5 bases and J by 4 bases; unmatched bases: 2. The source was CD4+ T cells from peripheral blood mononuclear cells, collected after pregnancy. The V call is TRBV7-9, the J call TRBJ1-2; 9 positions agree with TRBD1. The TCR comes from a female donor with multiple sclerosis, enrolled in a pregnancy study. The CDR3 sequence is CASSPDRGYGYTF. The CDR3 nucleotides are TGTGCCAGCAGCCCGGACAGGGGCTATGGCTACACCTTC.